The text below deals with one T cell receptor (beta chain). Its antigen is still unknown. This CDR3 spans 16 amino acids. Per germline, CDR1 LNHDA and CDR2 SQIVND (reference sequence). Germline trimming cut 9 bases from V and 2 bases from J; bases unmatched to any gene: 13. The data derive from a study of shared clonotypes between healthy human individuals. Points from the study as a whole: Across subsets, estimated richness was generally greater for naive than for memory populations.

Profiling relied on immunoSEQ multiplex PCR, and the TCRdb table lists in-frame clones only, not all of them. This table holds about a million clones, 75% found once. Specimen: memory CD4+ T cells sorted from blood. Regarding subset: CD45RA-negative fraction. The receptor comes from a man aged 18 to 35 in good health. This sequence joins TRBV19 and TRBJ2-1; 7 nucleotides agree with TRBD1. The CDR3 sequence is CASQTSGTATYNEQFF. CDR3 nucleotides: TGTGCCAGCCAAACCTCCGGGACAGCTACCTACAATGAGCAGTTCTTC.